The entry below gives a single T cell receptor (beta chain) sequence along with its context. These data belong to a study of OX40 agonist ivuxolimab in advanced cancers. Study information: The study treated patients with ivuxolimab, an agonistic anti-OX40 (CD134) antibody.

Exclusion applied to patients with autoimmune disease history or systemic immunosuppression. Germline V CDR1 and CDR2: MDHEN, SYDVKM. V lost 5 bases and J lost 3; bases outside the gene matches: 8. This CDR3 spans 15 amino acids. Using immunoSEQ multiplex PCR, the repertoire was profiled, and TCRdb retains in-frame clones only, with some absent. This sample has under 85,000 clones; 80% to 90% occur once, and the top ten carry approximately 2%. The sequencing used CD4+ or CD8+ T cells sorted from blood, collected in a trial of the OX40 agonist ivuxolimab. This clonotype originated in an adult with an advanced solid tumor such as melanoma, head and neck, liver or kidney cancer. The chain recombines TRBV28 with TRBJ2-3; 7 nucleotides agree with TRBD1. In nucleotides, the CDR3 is TGTGCCAGCAGTCCAACAGGGGAAGGGACAGATACGCAGTATTTT. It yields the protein CASSPTGEGTDTQYF. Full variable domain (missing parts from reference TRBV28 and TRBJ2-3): DVKVTQSSRYLVKRTGEKVFLECVQDMDHENMFWYRQDPGLGLRLIYFSYDVKMKEKGDIPEGYSVSREKKERFSLILESASTNQTSMYLCASSPTGEGTDTQYFGPGTRLTVL.